Below, 29 T cell receptor beta chains from the same sample are listed, as sequenced in a study of blood T cell repertoires in COVID-19. This table comes from immunoSEQ multiplex PCR, and its TCRdb copy is limited to in-frame clones, with some not included. The repertoire includes about 110,000 clones, 60% to 80% of them detected once, and 0.9% sits in the top ten. Source material: peripheral blood. These receptors came from a human donor with acute or convalescent COVID-19. The donor label of this sample is uncertain.

The CDR3 bases are TGTGCCAGTAGTATAGGATCAGCGCGCTATGGCTACACCTTC. This translates into CASSIGSARYGYTF. This chain uses TRBV19 with TRBJ1-2, with unresolved D. The V and J ends lost 1 base and 4 bases respectively, with 10 bases between them. The CDR3 consists of 14 residues. Germline lookup yields CDR1 LNHDA and CDR2 SQIVND (reference sequence).

This clone was seen just once. The chain employs TRBV18 and TRBJ1-4; D unclear. CDR3 length: 15 residues. CDR1 and CDR2 from the germline V gene are KGHSH and LQKENI. V lost 2 bases to trimming and J lost 8 bases, with 15 bases between them. CDR3 nucleotides: TGTGCCAGCTCACCAAATTCTGGAACGGGGGAAAAACTGTTTTTT. Its translation: CASSPNSGTGEKLFF.

CDR3 DNA: TGTGCCAGCAGTTACTTTGCAGGGGCTGAAGCTTTCTTT. Translation: CASSYFAGAEAFF. V and J are TRBV6-5 and TRBJ1-1, with D possibly TRBD1 on 6 matching bases. The CDR3 runs 13 residues. Germline CDR1 MNHEY, CDR2 SVGAGI. V lost 1 base to trimming and J lost 6 bases, with 9 bases between them.

This chain links TRBV5-1 with TRBJ2-2, with no clear D. V was cut by 1 base and J by 5 bases, with 18 bases left in between. Germline-derived CDR1 and CDR2 are SGHRS and YFSETQ. The CDR3 has 17 amino acids. The DNA for the CDR3 is TGCGCCAGCAGCTTGATCCCTGAGTATTCTCTTACCGGGGAGCTGTTTTTT. Translation gives CASSLIPEYSLTGELFF.

This clone was seen a single time. The chain recombines TRBV30 with TRBJ2-7; a weak D match, TRBD1 (6 bases). The germline V and J ends were trimmed by 8 bases and 4 bases, with 12 bases remaining between them. Germline V gene lookup returns CDR1 GTSNPN and CDR2 SVGIG (reference sequence). The CDR3 contains 11 residues. The CDR3 region is CALSRGYEQYF. CDR3 nucleotides: TGTGCCCTAAGCAGGGGTTACGAGCAGTACTTC.

J is TRBJ2-5 and V is TRBV5-1; 12 bases are shared with TRBD2. Germline lookup yields CDR1 SGHRS and CDR2 YFSETQ. The CDR3 spans 16 residues. V gave up 0 bases and J gave up 5 bases; unmatched junction bases: 5. The CDR3 spells CASSLGLAGDAETQYF. Written as DNA, the CDR3 is TGCGCCAGCAGCTTGGGACTAGCGGGGGATGCGGAGACCCAGTACTTC.

This chain joins TRBV3-1 (or the pseudogene TRBV3-2) and TRBJ1-6; D perhaps matches TRBD1 (5 bases). Germline V gene data show CDR1 as LGHDT and CDR2 as YNNKEL (reference sequence). Between the trimmed V and J ends, which lost 2 bases and 6 bases, there was a span of 8 bases. This CDR3 contains 14 residues. The CDR3 reads CASSQPRANSPLHF. CDR3 nucleotides: TGTGCCAGCAGCCAACCCAGGGCTAATTCACCCCTCCACTTT.

This clone was observed a single time. The gene calls are TRBV7-7 and TRBJ1-1, with a tentative D call TRBD1 (6 bases). Germline values: CDR1 SSHAT, CDR2 FNYEAQ (reference sequence). The CDR3 has 16 amino acids. Here the CDR3 reads CAITQRLGGGRTEAFF. CDR3 in DNA: TGTGCTATAACTCAACGCTTAGGGGGGGGTAGGACTGAAGCTTTCTTT. The full variable domain, rest sourced from reference TRBV7-7 and TRBJ1-1, is GAGVSQSPRYKVTKRGQDVTLRCDPISSHATLYWYQQALGQGPEFLTYFNYEAQPDKSGLPSDRFSAERPEGSISTLTIQRTEQRDSAMYRCAITQRLGGGRTEAFFGQGTRLTVV.

The chain combines TRBV10-3 with TRBJ1-2; 10 nucleotides align to TRBD1. The CDR3 extends over 14 amino acids. Germline assignment: CDR1 ENHRY and CDR2 SYGVKD. V shed 6 bases, J shed 3 bases, and the junction held 4 bases outside the gene matches. The CDR3 DNA reads as TGTGCCATCAGCAGGACAGGGGGGGACTATGGCTACACCTTC. Its translation is CAISRTGGDYGYTF.

The rearrangement links TRBV6-5 to TRBJ1-1, with D perhaps matching TRBD1 (6 bases). The CDR3 spans 11 residues. Between the trimmed V and J ends, which lost 9 bases and 9 bases, there was a span of 14 bases. CDR1 and CDR2 (germline): MNHEY, SVGAGI. This CDR3 is CASRTGGQAFF. Here the CDR3 DNA reads TGTGCCAGTAGGACCGGGGGGCAAGCTTTCTTT.

This clone was observed at least ten times. Other DNA sequences from this sample encode an identical CDR3 as well. This chain links TRBV9 with TRBJ1-5; D possibly corresponds to TRBD1 (5 bases). From germline, CDR1 is SGDLS and CDR2 YYNGEE. CDR3 length equals 14 residues. Between the trimmed V and J ends, which lost 7 bases and 4 bases, there was a span of 15 bases. The CDR3 reads CASSPTVGNQPQHF. The CDR3 DNA reads TGTGCCAGCTCACCGACAGTCGGAAATCAGCCCCAGCATTTT.

This clone was observed a single time. The V and J genes are TRBV7-8 and TRBJ1-2; 8 bases fit TRBD1. This CDR3 has 15 residues. Germline-derived CDR1 and CDR2 are SGHVS and FQNEAQ. The J segment lost 4 bases and the V segment lost 1 base, leaving 5 bases of the junction unmatched. The DNA of the CDR3 is TGTGCCAGCAGCTTAGGGACAGGGAGTACCTATGGCTACACCTTC. Translating gives CASSLGTGSTYGYTF.

The CDR3 DNA reads as TGTGCCAGTAGTACAACAGGGGGGGAGACCCAGTACTTC. Residues: CASSTTGGETQYF. This chain joins TRBV19 and TRBJ2-5; 8 bases are shared with TRBD1. The germline CDR1 and CDR2 sequences are LNHDA and SQIVND (reference sequence). The CDR3 has 13 amino acids. V was pared by 4 bases and J by 5 bases, with 3 bases of the junction left unmatched.

CDR3 sequence (DNA): TGTGCCAGCAGCCCCAGGGGGTCTGACACTGAAGCTTTCTTT. This gives the protein CASSPRGSDTEAFF. The rearrangement joins TRBV6-6 to TRBJ1-1; 7 positions agree with TRBD1. The CDR3 loop spans 14 amino acids. The ends lost 6 bases at V and 3 bases at J; junction bases unmatched: 7. Germline lookup yields CDR1 MNHNY and CDR2 SVGAGI (reference sequence).

The chain is built from TRBV9 and TRBJ2-1; TRBD1 matches at 10 bases. The CDR3 contains 15 residues. The germline gives CDR1 SGDLS, CDR2 YYNGEE. Trimming cost V 0 bases and J 10 bases; bases outside gene matches: 7. DNA for the CDR3: TGTGCCAGCAGCGTAGGGGGGACAGGGGTTGGGGAGCAGTTCTTC. Its translation is CASSVGGTGVGEQFF.

The chain couples TRBV11-3 to TRBJ1-6; tentative D call: TRBD1 (6 bases). CDR1 is SGHNT, CDR2 YENEEA, per germline. The V gene lost 5 bases and the J gene lost 8 bases, with 10 bases spanning the gap. The CDR3 sequence is 13 residues long. CDR3 DNA sequence: TGTGCCAGCAGCGAAACAGGGTATTCACCCCTCCACTTT. It translates to CASSETGYSPLHF.

This rearrangement joins TRBV9 to TRBJ2-4; D ambiguous. Germline V gene lookup returns CDR1 SGDLS and CDR2 YYNGEE. With 0 bases removed from V and 1 base from J, the gap between germline ends came to 17 bases. The CDR3 length is 18 residues. For the CDR3, the DNA is TGTGCCAGCAGCGTAGGAGCAGGCGTGTTCGAGGCCAAAAACATTCAGTACTTC. It codes for CASSVGAGVFEAKNIQYF.

In its sample, this clone was seen once. The chain joins TRBV4-1 to TRBJ1-2; TRBD1 aligns across 7 bases. The CDR3 is 15 amino acids. Trimming removed 2 bases from V and 2 bases from J; junction bases left unmatched: 5. In germline, CDR1 is MGHRA, CDR2 YSYEKL. CDR3 DNA: TGCGCCAGCAGCCAACCCCTGACAGGGAACTATGGCTACACCTTC. Encoded protein: CASSQPLTGNYGYTF.

J is TRBJ1-3 and V is TRBV9; 12 bases align to TRBD1. The CDR3 covers 15 residues. From germline, CDR1 is SGDLS and CDR2 YYNGEE. The V segment lost 0 bases and the J segment 8 bases; nucleotides outside the gene matches: 3. The CDR3 region has the DNA TGTGCCAGCAGCGTAGTGGGACAGGGGGCTGACACCATATATTTT. This encodes CASSVVGQGADTIYF.

This clone has only one observation. The V and J genes are TRBV11-2 and TRBJ2-7; 9 bases fit TRBD1. The CDR3 spans 14 residues. Trimming removed 2 bases from V and 7 bases from J; junction bases left unmatched: 6. Germline loops: CDR1 SGHAT, CDR2 FQNNGV. CDR3 DNA sequence: TGTGCCAGCAGCTTATTTGGGACAGGGATTGAGCAGTACGTC. It yields the protein CASSLFGTGIEQYV.

This clone was picked up a small number of times. This chain joins TRBV5-1 and TRBJ2-5; 14 nucleotides match TRBD2. Germline CDR1 SGHRS, CDR2 YFSETQ. The CDR3 extends over 16 amino acids. Germline trimming cut 1 base from V and 5 bases from J; bases unmatched to any gene: 4. For the CDR3, the DNA is TGCGCCAGCAGCTTGTGGGGGACTAGCGGGGGTGAGACCCAGTACTTC. This gives the protein CASSLWGTSGGETQYF. The entire variable domain, with the rest obtained from reference TRBV5-1 and TRBJ2-5, is as follows: KAGVTQTPRYLIKTRGQQVTLSCSPISGHRSVSWYQQTPGQGLQFLFEYFSETQRNKGNFPGRFSGRQFSNSRSEMNVSTLELGDSALYLCASSLWGTSGGETQYFGPGTRLLVL.

This chain joins TRBV19 and TRBJ1-1; D remains ambiguous. The V end lost 0 bases, the J end lost 1 base, and 9 bases lay between the germline ends. CDR3 size: 15 residues. Germline V CDR1 and CDR2: LNHDA, SQIVND (reference sequence). CDR3 residues: CASSIDFAGNTEAFF. In DNA form, the CDR3 reads TGTGCCAGTAGTATAGATTTCGCGGGGAACACTGAAGCTTTCTTT.

J is TRBJ1-4 and V is TRBV2, with 10 bases matching TRBD1. Trimming removed 7 bases from V and 0 bases from J; junction bases left unmatched: 2. This CDR3 contains 15 residues. Germline V gene data show CDR1 as SNHLY and CDR2 as FYNNEI. As DNA, the CDR3 is TGTGCCAGCATGGGGACAGGGGCAACTAATGAAAAACTGTTTTTT. Its protein is CASMGTGATNEKLFF. The full variable domain, rest sourced from reference TRBV2 and TRBJ1-4, is EPEVTQTPSHQVTQMGQEVILRCVPISNHLYFYWYRQILGQKVEFLVSFYNNEISEKSEIFDDQFSVERPDGSNFTLKIRSTKLEDSAMYFCASMGTGATNEKLFFGSGTQLSVL.

This clone was found a few times. The chain has TRBV14 and TRBJ1-2, with D unclear. The V gene's germline CDR1 is SGHDN and CDR2 FVKESK. The CDR3 covers 12 residues. The V end was cut by 3 bases, the J end by 4 bases, with 6 bases between. The CDR3 DNA reads TGTGCCAGCAGCCACTCGTCCTATGGCTACACCTTC. Encoded protein: CASSHSSYGYTF.

The chain links TRBV30 to TRBJ1-6; 11 nucleotides align to TRBD1. In germline, CDR1 is GTSNPN, CDR2 SVGIG (reference sequence). V lost 5 bases, J lost 8 bases, and 2 bases stayed unmatched. CDR3 size: 13 residues. The CDR3 sequence: CAWGGQGDSPLHF. Here the CDR3 DNA reads TGTGCCTGGGGGGGACAGGGGGATTCACCCCTCCACTTT.

The chain couples TRBV5-5 to TRBJ1-4, with TRBD1 matching 9 bases. CDR3 length equals 14 residues. The V segment lost 4 bases and the J segment 5 bases; nucleotides outside the gene matches: 3. Germline CDR1 is SGHKS and CDR2 is YYEKEE (reference sequence). The CDR3, as DNA: TGTGCCAGCAGCGTGGGACAGGGAAATGAAAAACTGTTTTTT. It translates to CASSVGQGNEKLFF. Full variable domain (remainder filled in from reference TRBV5-5 and TRBJ1-4): DAGVTQSPTHLIKTRGQQVTLRCSPISGHKSVSWYQQVLGQGPQFIFQYYEKEERGRGNFPDRFSARQFPNYSSELNVNALLLGDSALYLCASSVGQGNEKLFFGSGTQLSVL.

The rearrangement links TRBV3-1 (or the pseudogene TRBV3-2) to TRBJ1-6; maybe TRBD1 (5 bases). V shed 4 bases and J shed 6 bases, with 7 bases lying between them. CDR3 length: 13 amino acids. Germline V gene sequence: CDR1 LGHDT, CDR2 YNNKEL (reference sequence). The CDR3 DNA reads TGTGCCAGCAGCCCAGGGCTTAATTCACCCCTCCACTTT. Residues: CASSPGLNSPLHF.

The chain couples TRBV6-6 to TRBJ1-1; D may be TRBD1 (5 bases). This CDR3 region has 13 residues. Trimming stripped 0 bases from V and 6 bases from J, with 8 bases between. Germline V gene data show CDR1 as MNHNY and CDR2 as SVGAGI (reference sequence). CDR3 loop: CASSYSSRAEAFF. CDR3 DNA sequence: TGTGCCAGCAGTTACTCGAGCAGGGCTGAAGCTTTCTTT.

The chain joins TRBV29-1 to TRBJ1-1; D unresolved. This CDR3 comprises 13 residues. V was clipped by 6 bases and J by 3 bases, with 14 bases between them. Germline values: CDR1 SQVTM, CDR2 ANQGSEA. CDR3: CSVARQADTEAFF. As DNA, the CDR3 is TGCAGCGTGGCCCGGCAGGCCGACACTGAAGCTTTCTTT.